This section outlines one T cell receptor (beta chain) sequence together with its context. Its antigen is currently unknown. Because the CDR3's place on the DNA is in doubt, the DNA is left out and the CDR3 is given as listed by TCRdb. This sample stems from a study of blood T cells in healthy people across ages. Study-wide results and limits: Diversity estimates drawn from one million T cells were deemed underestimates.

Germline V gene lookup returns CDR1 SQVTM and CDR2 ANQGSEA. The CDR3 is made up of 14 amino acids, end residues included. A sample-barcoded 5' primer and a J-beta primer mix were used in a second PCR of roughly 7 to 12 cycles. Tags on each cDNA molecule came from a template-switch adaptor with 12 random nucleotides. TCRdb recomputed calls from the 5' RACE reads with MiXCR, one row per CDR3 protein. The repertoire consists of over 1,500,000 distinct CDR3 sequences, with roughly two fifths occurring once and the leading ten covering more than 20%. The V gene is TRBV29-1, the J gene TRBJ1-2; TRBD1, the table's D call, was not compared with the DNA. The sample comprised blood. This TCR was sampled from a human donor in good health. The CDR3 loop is CSGGAGIANYGCTF.